This T cell receptor beta chain was sequenced in a study of T cells in Graves' hyperthyroidism and ophthalmopathy (dated by TCRdb to the late 2010s). With respect to the entire study: Peripheral blood was collected at initial diagnosis, before any treatment. According to the paper, TCR Vbeta CDR3 sequencing was carried out on around 140 peripheral blood samples, which came from fewer than 50 ophthalmopathy, around 75 hyperthyroidism and approximately 17 progressor patients. TCR V-J signatures able to tell the groups apart were searched for in a discovery cohort of around 95 patients, of whom over 40 had Graves' ophthalmopathy and 55 to 65 had stable Graves' hyperthyroidism. Prospective prediction of ophthalmopathy was tested in an independent validation cohort consisting of about 19 hyperthyroidism patients and over 15 patients who later progressed to ophthalmopathy. After blood sampling, hyperthyroidism patients were treated with methimazole at a starting dose of 30 mg daily, and ophthalmopathy patients were treated with high-dose intravenous methylprednisolone. Thyroid tissue and blood T-cell repertoires from more than five Graves' hyperthyroidism patients were also compared in the study. The 75 to 100 discovery patients were divided at random into training and test sets in a 7:3 ratio.

Amplification of TCR beta CDR3 regions was carried out from RNA transcripts. The first round of RT-PCR for the TCR CDR3 was performed with the HTBI primer set and the Qiagen OneStep RT-PCR kit. Libraries were constructed in a second round of multiplex PCR, after which size selection and purification were carried out. Paired-end sequencing of the libraries was performed with 100 bp reads on an Illumina HiSeq2000. As for the original processing: SOAPnuke was used to process the raw data, throwing out any read that contained adapters or uncalled bases, had a mean Phred below 15, or lacked an exact constant-primer or identifier match. High-quality paired reads were merged using COPE v1.2.5, and each unique nucleotide sequence was defined as a clonotype. MiTCR v1.1 was used to align the clonotypes against IMGT TRBV, TRBD and TRBJ reference segments. Only V-J combinations with frequency above 0.0001, covering about 99% of repertoires, were analysed. A TCS score was defined as the ratio of F50 (clonal expansion) to E x V (chaos), with BLOSUM62-based TCRdist applied between CDR3 peptides within each V-J. Welch's t-statistics and random forest reduced several hundred V-J features to 13, which were used in a naive Bayes classifier (R e1071). TCRdb took the public reads, trimmed them with fastp at Q25, ran MiXCR for clone calling and kept in-frame beta chains. For every CDR3 protein sequence, its rows merge into one entry that carries the most common genes and DNA. The V and J calls reflect TCRdb's pipeline rather than the authors' work. The sample records roughly 500,000 distinct CDR3 sequences, about 16% of which are singletons. The leading ten clones occupy roughly 29% of the sample.

For CDR1 and CDR2, the germline V gene lists SGHRS and YFSETQ. Measured from the cysteine to the phenylalanine, the CDR3 is 15 residues long. Only CDR3 DNA remains: 45 bases, in frame from the first base. Compared with germline, V lacks 4 bases and J lacks 3 bases; bases without a gene match: 5. Concerning this clonotype itself: Its specific antigen is unknown. No much larger clone exists at a distance of one base, and base qualities are not known.

Ophthalmopathy patients had moderately to severely active disease, with a Clinical Activity Score of 3 or more, a NOSPECS grade of 4 or more, and a disease duration of less than 3 months. Exclusion was applied to patients with uncontrolled infections, other autoimmune diseases, pregnancy or lactation. Clinical symptoms, serum thyroxine and TRAb, thyroid ultrasound, and orbital computed tomography formed the basis for the diagnoses. PBMCs were separated from 10 ml of fresh peripheral blood using Ficoll-Paque density gradient centrifugation. Total RNA was extracted with Trizol reagent, and quality was checked on an Agilent 2100 Bioanalyzer. Results the study describes overall, beyond this receptor: No statistical method was used to set the sample size in advance, and investigators knew the group allocation. Most expanded thyroid clonotypes (frequency above 0.001) were also found in blood, which suggests that blood repertoires may mirror thyroid immune responses. In cross-validation, a model built on a 13 V-J signature told ophthalmopathy apart from stable hyperthyroidism with approximately 90% sensitivity and about 81% specificity, and in testing the same model reached 80%/75%. In validation, the model predicted progression to ophthalmopathy with over 65% sensitivity and 72% to 75% specificity, a median of approximately 6.5 months before onset.

Recombination connected TRBV5-1 to TRBJ2-1; 9 central nucleotides agree with TRBD2. The source material was blood. The clonotype originates from a woman younger than 45 with Graves' ophthalmopathy. The nucleotide sequence is TGCGCCAGCAGCACGTTAGCGGGAGACTACAATGAGCAGTTCTTC. It is translated as CASSTLAGDYNEQFF.